One sample yielded the 2 T cell receptor beta chains listed below, sequenced in a study of a mutant IDH1 vaccine in newly diagnosed glioma. Time point specified: baseline, week 1 (first vaccination visit). Treatment defined: pre-vaccination baseline after standard-of-care therapy. Using immunoSEQ multiplex PCR, the repertoire was profiled, and TCRdb retains in-frame clones only, with some absent. The table shows around 92,000 clones, with 80% to 90% occurring only once. Here the sequenced sample was PBMCs, taken from a glioma patient treated with radiotherapy, temozolomide or both. The source of these receptors is a woman aged 50 to 60 with glioma.

This chain links TRBV19 with TRBJ2-7; D is possibly TRBD2 (6 bases). CDR3 size: 13 residues. Germline V lookup: CDR1 LNHDA, CDR2 SQIVND (reference sequence). V lost 4 bases and J lost 3, with 10 bases in between. CDR3 in DNA: TGTGCCAGTAGTAGCGGGGAAAACTACGAGCAGTACTTC. Its protein product is CASSSGENYEQYF.

The chain carries TRBV7-9 and TRBJ1-3; the D gene is possibly TRBD1 (6 bases). Germline assignment: CDR1 SEHNR and CDR2 FQNEAQ (reference sequence). The germline V and J ends were trimmed by 2 bases and 0 bases, with 14 bases remaining between them. The CDR3 spans 17 residues. CDR3 DNA sequence: TGTGCCAGCAGCTTATTAAGACAGGTCTTCTCTGGAAACACCATATATTTT. This codes for CASSLLRQVFSGNTIYF.